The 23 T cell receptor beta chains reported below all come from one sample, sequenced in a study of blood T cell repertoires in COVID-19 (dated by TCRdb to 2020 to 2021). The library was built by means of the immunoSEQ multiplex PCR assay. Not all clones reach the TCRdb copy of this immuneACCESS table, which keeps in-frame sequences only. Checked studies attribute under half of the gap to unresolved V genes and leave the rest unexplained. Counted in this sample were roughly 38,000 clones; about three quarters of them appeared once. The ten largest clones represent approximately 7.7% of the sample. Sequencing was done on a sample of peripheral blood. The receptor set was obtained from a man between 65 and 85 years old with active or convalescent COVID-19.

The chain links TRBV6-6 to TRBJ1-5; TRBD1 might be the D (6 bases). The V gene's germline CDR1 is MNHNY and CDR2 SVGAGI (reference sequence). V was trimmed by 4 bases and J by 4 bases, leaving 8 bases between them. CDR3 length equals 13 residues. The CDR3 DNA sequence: TGTGCCAGCAGTTCAGGGGTGAATCAGCCCCAGCATTTT. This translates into CASSSGVNQPQHF.

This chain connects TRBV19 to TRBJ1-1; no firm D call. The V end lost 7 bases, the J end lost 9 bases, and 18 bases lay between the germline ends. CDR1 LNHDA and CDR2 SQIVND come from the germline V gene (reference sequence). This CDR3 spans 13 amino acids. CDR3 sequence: CASKGAIASQAFF. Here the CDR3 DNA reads TGTGCCAGTAAAGGAGCCATAGCTTCTCAAGCTTTCTTT.

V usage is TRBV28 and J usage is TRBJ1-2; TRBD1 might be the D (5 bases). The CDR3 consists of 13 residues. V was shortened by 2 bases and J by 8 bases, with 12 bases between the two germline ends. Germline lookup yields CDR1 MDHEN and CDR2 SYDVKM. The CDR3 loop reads CASSLGATGGYTF. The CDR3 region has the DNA TGTGCCAGCAGTTTAGGGGCGACTGGAGGCTACACCTTC.

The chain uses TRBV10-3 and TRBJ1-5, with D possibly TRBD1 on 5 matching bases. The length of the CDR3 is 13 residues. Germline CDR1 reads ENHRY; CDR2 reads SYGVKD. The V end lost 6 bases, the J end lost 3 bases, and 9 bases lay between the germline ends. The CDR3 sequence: CAIRQAINQPQHF. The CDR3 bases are TGTGCCATCAGACAGGCAATCAATCAGCCCCAGCATTTT.

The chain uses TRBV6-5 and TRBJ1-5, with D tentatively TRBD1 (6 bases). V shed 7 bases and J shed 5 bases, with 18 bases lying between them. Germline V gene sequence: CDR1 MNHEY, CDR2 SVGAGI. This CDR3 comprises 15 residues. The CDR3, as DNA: TGTGCCAGCACCCCCTCCGCGGGGGCCTATCAGCCCCAGCATTTT. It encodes CASTPSAGAYQPQHF.

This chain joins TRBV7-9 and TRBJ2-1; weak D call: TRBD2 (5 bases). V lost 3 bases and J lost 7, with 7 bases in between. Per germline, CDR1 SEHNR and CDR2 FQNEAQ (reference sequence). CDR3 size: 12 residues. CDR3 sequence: CASSFGVNEQFF. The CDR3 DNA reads TGTGCCAGCAGCTTCGGGGTAAATGAGCAGTTCTTC. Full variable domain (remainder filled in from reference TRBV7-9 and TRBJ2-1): DTGVSQNPRHKITKRGQNVTFRCDPISEHNRLYWYRQTLGQGPEFLTYFQNEAQLEKSRLLSDRFSAERPKGSFSTLEIQRTEQGDSAMYLCASSFGVNEQFFGPGTRLTVL.

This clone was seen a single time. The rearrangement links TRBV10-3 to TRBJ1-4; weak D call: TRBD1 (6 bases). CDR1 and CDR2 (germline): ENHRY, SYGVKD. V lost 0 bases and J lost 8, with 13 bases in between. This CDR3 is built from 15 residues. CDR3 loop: CAISESAGASEKLFF. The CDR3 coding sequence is TGTGCCATCAGTGAGTCGGCGGGGGCGAGCGAAAAACTGTTTTTT.

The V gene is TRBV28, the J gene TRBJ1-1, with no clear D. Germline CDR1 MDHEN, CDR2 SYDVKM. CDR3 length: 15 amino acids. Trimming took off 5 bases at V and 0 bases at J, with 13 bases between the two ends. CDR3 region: CASSLAGFMNTEAFF. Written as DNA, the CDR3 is TGTGCCAGCAGTCTAGCGGGGTTCATGAACACTGAAGCTTTCTTT.

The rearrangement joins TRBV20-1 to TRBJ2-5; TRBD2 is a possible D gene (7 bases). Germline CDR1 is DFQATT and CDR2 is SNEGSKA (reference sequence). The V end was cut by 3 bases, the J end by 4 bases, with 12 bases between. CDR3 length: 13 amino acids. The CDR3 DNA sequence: TGCAGTGCTAGTGTCGGGGGGCTAGAGACCCAGTACTTC. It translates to CSASVGGLETQYF.

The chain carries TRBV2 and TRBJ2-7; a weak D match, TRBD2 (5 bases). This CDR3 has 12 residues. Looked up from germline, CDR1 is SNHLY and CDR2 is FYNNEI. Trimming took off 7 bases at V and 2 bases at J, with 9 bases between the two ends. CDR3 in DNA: TGTGCCAGCAATACTAGTCCCTACGAGCAGTACTTC. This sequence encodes CASNTSPYEQYF. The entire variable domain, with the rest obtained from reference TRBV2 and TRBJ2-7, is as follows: EPEVTQTPSHQVTQMGQEVILRCVPISNHLYFYWYRQILGQKVEFLVSFYNNEISEKSEIFDDQFSVERPDGSNFTLKIRSTKLEDSAMYFCASNTSPYEQYFGPGTRLTVT.

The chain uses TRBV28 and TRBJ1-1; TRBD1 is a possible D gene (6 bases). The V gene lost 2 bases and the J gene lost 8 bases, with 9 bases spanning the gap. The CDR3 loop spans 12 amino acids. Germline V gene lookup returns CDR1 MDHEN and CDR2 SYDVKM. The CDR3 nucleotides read TGTGCCAGCAGTTTAGACAGGATGGAAGCTTTCTTT. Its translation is CASSLDRMEAFF.

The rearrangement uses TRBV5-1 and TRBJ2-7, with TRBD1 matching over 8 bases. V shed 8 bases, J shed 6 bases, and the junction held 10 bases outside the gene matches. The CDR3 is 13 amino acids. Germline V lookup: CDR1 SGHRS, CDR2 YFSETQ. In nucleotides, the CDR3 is TGCGCCAGTACCAAGGACAGGGAAGGCGAGCAGTACTTC. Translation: CASTKDREGEQYF.

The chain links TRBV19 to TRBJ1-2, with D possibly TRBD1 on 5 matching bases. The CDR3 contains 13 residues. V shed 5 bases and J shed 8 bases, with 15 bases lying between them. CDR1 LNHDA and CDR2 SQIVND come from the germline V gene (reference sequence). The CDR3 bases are TGTGCCAGTAGTCGTTCGGGGGAAGAGGGCTACACCTTC. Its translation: CASSRSGEEGYTF.

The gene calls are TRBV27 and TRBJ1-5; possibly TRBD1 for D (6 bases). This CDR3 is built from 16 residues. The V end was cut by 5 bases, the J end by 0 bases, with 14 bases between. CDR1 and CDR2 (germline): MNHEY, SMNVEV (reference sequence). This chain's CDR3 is CASSPGGQYSNQPQHF. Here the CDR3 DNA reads TGTGCCAGCAGTCCAGGCGGACAGTATAGCAATCAGCCCCAGCATTTT.

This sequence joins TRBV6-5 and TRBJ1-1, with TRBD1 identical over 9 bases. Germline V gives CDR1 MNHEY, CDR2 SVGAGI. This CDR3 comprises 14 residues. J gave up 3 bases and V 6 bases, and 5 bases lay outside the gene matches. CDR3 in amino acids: CASSGQGWYTEAFF. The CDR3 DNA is TGTGCCAGCAGCGGACAGGGGTGGTACACTGAAGCTTTCTTT.

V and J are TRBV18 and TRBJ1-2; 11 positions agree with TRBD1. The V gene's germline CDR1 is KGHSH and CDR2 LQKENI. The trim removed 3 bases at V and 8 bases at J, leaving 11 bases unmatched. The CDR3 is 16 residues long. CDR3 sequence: CASSPGTGGSRGGYTF. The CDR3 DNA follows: TGTGCCAGCTCACCCGGGACAGGGGGGAGCCGGGGCGGCTACACCTTC.

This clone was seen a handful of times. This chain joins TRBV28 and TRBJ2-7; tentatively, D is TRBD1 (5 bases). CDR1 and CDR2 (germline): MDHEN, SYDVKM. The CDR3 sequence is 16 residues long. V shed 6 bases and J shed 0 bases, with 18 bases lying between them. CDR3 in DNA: TGTGCCAGCAGCCCCCAGATCGCAGGGAACTCCTACGAGCAGTACTTC. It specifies CASSPQIAGNSYEQYF.

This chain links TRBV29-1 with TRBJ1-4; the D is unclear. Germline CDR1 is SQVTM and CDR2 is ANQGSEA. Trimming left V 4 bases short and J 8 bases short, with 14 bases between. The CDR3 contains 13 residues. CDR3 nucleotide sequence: TGCAGCGTTGGCCCACCCCCTGAGGAAAAACTGTTTTTT. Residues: CSVGPPPEEKLFF.

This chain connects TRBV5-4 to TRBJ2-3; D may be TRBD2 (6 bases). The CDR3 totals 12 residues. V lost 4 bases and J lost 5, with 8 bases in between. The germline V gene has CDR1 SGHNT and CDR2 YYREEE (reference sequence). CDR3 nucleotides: TGTGCCAGCAGCCGCGGGGAAGATACGCAGTATTTT. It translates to CASSRGEDTQYF. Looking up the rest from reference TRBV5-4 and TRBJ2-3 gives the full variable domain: ETGVTQSPTHLIKTRGQQVTLRCSSQSGHNTVSWYQQALGQGPQFIFQYYREEENGRGNFPPRFSGLQFPNYSSELNVNALELDDSALYLCASSRGEDTQYFGPGTRLTVL.

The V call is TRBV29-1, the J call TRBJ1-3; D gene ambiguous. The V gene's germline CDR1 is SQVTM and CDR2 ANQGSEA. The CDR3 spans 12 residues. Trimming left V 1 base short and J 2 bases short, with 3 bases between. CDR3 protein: CSVEVTGNTIYF. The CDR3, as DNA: TGCAGCGTTGAAGTTACTGGAAACACCATATATTTT. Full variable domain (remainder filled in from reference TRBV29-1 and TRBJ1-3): SAVISQKPSRDICQRGTSLTIQCQVDSQVTMMFWYRQQPGQSLTLIATANQGSEATYESGFVIDKFPISRPNLTFSTLTVSNMSPEDSSIYLCSVEVTGNTIYFGEGSWLTVV.

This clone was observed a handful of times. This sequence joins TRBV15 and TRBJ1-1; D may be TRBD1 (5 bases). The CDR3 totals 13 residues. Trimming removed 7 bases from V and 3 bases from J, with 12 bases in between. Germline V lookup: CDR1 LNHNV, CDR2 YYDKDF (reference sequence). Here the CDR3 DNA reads TGTGCCACCAATCGTGGGGCGGACACTGAAGCTTTCTTT. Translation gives CATNRGADTEAFF.

In DNA, the CDR3 is TGTGCCAGCAAGGAGGGATGGGGCTCCTACGAGCAGTACTTC. As protein: CASKEGWGSYEQYF. This sequence joins TRBV6-5 and TRBJ2-7; maybe TRBD2 (6 bases). The V end lost 7 bases, the J end lost 0 bases, and 13 bases lay between the germline ends. CDR3 length: 14 amino acids. Germline V CDR1 and CDR2: MNHEY, SVGAGI.

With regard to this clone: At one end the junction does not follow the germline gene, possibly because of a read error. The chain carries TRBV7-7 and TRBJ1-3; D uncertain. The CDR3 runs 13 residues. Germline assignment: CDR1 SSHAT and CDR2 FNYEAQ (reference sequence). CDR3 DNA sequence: TGTGCTAGCAGCCTTTCCTCTGGAAACACCATATATTTT. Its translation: CASSLSSGNTIYF. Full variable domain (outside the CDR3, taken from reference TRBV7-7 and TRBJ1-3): GAGVSQSPRYKVTKRGQDVTLRCDPISSHATLYWYQQALGQGPEFLTYFNYEAQPDKSGLPSDRFSAERPEGSISTLTIQRTEQRDSAMYRCASSLSSGNTIYFGEGSWLTVV.